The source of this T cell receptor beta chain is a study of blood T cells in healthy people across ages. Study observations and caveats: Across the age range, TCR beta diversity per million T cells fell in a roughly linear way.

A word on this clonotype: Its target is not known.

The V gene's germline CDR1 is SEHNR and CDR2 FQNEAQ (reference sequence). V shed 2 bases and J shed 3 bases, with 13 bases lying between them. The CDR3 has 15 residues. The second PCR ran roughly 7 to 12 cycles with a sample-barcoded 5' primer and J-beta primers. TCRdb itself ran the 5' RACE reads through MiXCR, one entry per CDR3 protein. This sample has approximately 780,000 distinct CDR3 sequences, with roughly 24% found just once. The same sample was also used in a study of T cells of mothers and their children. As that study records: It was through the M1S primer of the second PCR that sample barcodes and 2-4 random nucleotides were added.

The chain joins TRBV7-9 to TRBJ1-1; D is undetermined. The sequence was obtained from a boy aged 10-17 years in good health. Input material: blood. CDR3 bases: TGTGCCAGCAGCTTAACCCACGAGTCTCACACTGAAGCTTTCTTT. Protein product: CASSLTHESHTEAFF.